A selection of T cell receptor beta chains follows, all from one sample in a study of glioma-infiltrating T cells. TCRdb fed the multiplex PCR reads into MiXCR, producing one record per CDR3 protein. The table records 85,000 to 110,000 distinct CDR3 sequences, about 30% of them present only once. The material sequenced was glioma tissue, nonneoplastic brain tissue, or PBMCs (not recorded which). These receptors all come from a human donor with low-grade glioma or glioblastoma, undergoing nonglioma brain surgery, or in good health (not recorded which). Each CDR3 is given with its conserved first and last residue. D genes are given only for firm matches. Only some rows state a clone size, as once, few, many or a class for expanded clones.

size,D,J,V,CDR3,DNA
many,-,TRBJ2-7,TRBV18,CASSQTRSSYEQYF,TGTGCCAGCTCACAGACTCGAAGCTCCTACGAGCAGTACTTC
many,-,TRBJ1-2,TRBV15,CATSSFREAPYGYTF,TGTGCCACCAGCAGTTTCCGGGAGGCCCCTTATGGCTACACCTTC
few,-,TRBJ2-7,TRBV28,CASLEGPGAYEQYF,TGTGCCAGTTTAGAGGGACCGGGGGCCTACGAGCAGTACTTC
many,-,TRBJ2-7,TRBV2,CASIQNEGRSYEQYF,TGTGCCAGCATTCAGAATGAGGGCAGGAGTTACGAGCAGTACTTC
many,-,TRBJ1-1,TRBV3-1,CASSSTQNTEAFF,TGTGCCAGCAGTTCAACTCAGAACACTGAAGCTTTCTTT
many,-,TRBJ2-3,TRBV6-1,CASSQSGGTRTDTQYF,TGTGCCAGCAGTCAGAGCGGCGGAACCCGCACAGATACGCAGTATTTT
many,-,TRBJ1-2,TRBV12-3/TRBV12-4,CASSQNFWGYTF,TGTGCCAGCAGCCAAAACTTTTGGGGCTACACCTTC
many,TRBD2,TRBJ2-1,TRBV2,CASTRLAGVPREQFF,TGTGCCAGCACCAGACTAGCGGGGGTCCCGAGAGAGCAGTTCTTC
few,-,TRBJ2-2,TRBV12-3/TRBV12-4,CASRPYRDANTGELFF,TGTGCCAGCAGACCTTACAGGGACGCGAACACCGGGGAGCTGTTTTTT
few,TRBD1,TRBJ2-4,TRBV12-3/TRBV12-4,CASSLGQGTKNIQYF,TGTGCCAGCAGTTTAGGACAGGGGACCAAAAACATTCAGTACTTC
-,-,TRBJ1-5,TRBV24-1,CVTSKLGNQPQHF,TGTGTCACCTCGAAGTTGGGCAATCAGCCCCAGCATTTT
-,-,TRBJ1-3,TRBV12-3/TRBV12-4,CASRRGTGNTIYF,TGTGCCAGCAGACGGGGCACTGGAAACACCATATATTTT
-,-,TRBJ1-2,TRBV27,CASENPPQGVYGYTF,TGTGCCAGCGAAAACCCTCCACAGGGAGTTTATGGCTACACCTTC
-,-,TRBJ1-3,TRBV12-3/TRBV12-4,CASSLERAGNTIYF,TGTGCCAGCAGTTTAGAGAGGGCTGGAAACACCATATATTTT
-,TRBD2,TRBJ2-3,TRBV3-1,CASSRRLAGSTDTQYF,TGTGCCAGCAGCCGAAGACTAGCGGGGAGCACAGATACGCAGTATTTT
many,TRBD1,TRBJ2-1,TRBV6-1,CASKILNRGDEQFF,TGTGCCAGCAAAATACTTAACAGGGGGGATGAGCAGTTCTTC
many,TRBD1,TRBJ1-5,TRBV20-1,CSARDSGTGGGGQPQHF,TGCAGTGCTAGAGACTCCGGGACAGGGGGAGGGGGTCAGCCCCAGCATTTT
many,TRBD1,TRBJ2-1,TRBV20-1,CSAKWTGNEQFF,TGCAGTGCTAAATGGACAGGCAATGAGCAGTTCTTC
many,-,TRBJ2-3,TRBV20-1,CSAHLPGPDTQYF,TGCAGTGCTCATCTCCCTGGGCCAGATACGCAGTATTTT
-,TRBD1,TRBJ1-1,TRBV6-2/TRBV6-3,CASTGRGVMITGAFF,TGTGCCAGCACCGGCAGGGGGGTAATGATCACTGGGGCTTTCTTT
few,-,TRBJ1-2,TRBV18,CASSPDERPSYTF,TGTGCCAGCTCACCAGACGAGCGTCCCAGCTACACCTTC
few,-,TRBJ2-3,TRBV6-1,CASSASGADTQYF,TGTGCCAGCAGTGCCTCCGGGGCCGATACGCAGTATTTT
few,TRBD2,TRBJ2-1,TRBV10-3,CAISSGGSSYNEQFF,TGTGCCATCAGTAGCGGGGGGTCTTCCTACAATGAGCAGTTCTTC
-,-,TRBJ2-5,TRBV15,CATSKDRTQTQYF,TGTGCCACCAGCAAAGACAGGACACAGACCCAGTACTTC
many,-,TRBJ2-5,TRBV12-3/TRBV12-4,CASSFSVLAGETQYF,TGTGCCAGCAGTTTCTCCGTGTTAGCAGGGGAGACCCAGTACTTC
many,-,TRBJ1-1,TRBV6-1,CATSPRGTEAFF,TGTGCCACCAGCCCCCGGGGAACTGAAGCTTTCTTT
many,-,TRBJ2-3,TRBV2,CASSEPSSGEKYF,TGTGCCAGCAGTGAACCCTCCTCGGGGGAGAAGTATTTT
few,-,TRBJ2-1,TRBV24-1,CATSDSYYNEQFF,TGTGCCACCAGTGATTCGTATTACAATGAGCAGTTCTTC
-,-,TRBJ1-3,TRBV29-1,CSVVGTLGLTIYF,TGCAGCGTTGTGGGGACTCTCGGTCTCACCATATATTTT
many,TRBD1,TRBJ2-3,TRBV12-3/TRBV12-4,CASSSDRATDTQYF,TGTGCCAGCAGTTCCGACAGGGCCACAGATACGCAGTATTTT
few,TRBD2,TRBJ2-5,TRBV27,CASSPSGGGETQYF,TGTGCCAGCAGTCCGAGCGGGGGGGGGGAGACCCAGTACTTC
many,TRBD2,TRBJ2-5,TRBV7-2,CASSPSSSGGQETQYF,TGTGCCAGCAGCCCCTCATCTAGCGGGGGACAAGAGACCCAGTACTTC
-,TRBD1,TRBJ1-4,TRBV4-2,CASSYKGAEREKLFF,TGTGCCAGCAGCTATAAGGGGGCTGAGAGAGAAAAACTGTTTTTT
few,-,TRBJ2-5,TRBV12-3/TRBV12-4,CASSPTTRETQYF,TGTGCCAGCAGTCCGACGACTAGAGAGACCCAGTACTTC
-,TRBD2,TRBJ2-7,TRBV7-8,CASSEGRVTSYEQYF,TGTGCCAGCTCTGAGGGGAGGGTCACATCCTACGAGCAGTACTTC
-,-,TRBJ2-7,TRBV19,CASNRDGHSYEQYF,TGTGCCAGTAATCGGGACGGCCACTCTTACGAGCAGTACTTC
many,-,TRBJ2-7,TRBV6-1,CASSETASSYEQYF,TGTGCCAGCAGTGAAACAGCCAGCTCCTACGAGCAGTACTTC
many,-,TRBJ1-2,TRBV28,CASSRQYYGYTF,TGTGCCAGCAGTCGACAGTACTATGGCTACACCTTC
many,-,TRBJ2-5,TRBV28,CASSLLPETQYF,TGTGCCAGCAGTTTATTACCGGAGACCCAGTACTTC
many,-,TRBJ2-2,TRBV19,CASSLRTLSGELFF,TGTGCCAGTAGTCTCAGGACACTTTCCGGGGAGCTGTTTTTT
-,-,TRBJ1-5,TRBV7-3,CASSPDGYQPQHF,TGTGCCAGCAGCCCAGACGGGTATCAGCCCCAGCATTTT
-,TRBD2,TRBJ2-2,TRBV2,CASKRGLARSGELFF,TGTGCCAGCAAGAGGGGACTAGCGAGGTCCGGGGAGCTGTTTTTT
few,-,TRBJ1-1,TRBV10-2,CASARGNTEAFF,TGCGCCAGCGCCCGGGGGAACACTGAAGCTTTCTTT
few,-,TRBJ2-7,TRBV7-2,CASSLRGGNEQYF,TGTGCCAGCAGCTTAAGAGGGGGGAACGAGCAGTACTTC